The present T cell receptor beta chain was sequenced within a study of cytomegalovirus exposure and HLA in healthy donors. The primer mix had 60 Vbeta and 13 Jbeta primers. TCRdb's table, derived via immunoSEQ multiplex PCR, lists solely in-frame clones and lacks some. The table includes around 150,000 clones, under 90% detected once. This receptor was taken from a boy aged 2 to 9 in good health and CMV-seronegative. Input material: PBMCs.

The CDR3 sequence: CASSQGQTNTGELFF. The CDR3 DNA follows: TGCGCCAGCAGCCAAGGACAGACGAACACCGGGGAGCTGTTTTTT. This chain uses TRBV4-1 with TRBJ2-2, with D possibly TRBD1 on 5 matching bases. The ends were cut back, 1 base at V and 0 bases at J, with 6 bases in the middle. The CDR3 extends over 15 amino acids. Germline V gives CDR1 MGHRA, CDR2 YSYEKL.